The present T cell receptor beta chain was sequenced within a study of shared clonotypes between healthy human individuals. This clone was counted once. This table comes from immunoSEQ multiplex PCR, and its TCRdb copy is limited to in-frame clones, with some not included. Here the sample spans approximately 2.5 million clones, roughly 92% being singletons. Sequencing used naive CD4+ T cells sorted from blood. Indicated subset: CD45RA+ positively selected. The sequence was obtained from a man younger than 35 in good health.

For the CDR3, the DNA is TGTGCCAGCAAGACGGGAGCAACTAATGAAAAACTGTTTTTT. Its translation: CASKTGATNEKLFF. The chain uses TRBV25-1 and TRBJ1-4; D remains ambiguous. The length of the CDR3 is 14 residues. Trimming removed 7 bases at V and 0 bases at J, with 9 bases between. CDR1 and CDR2 (germline): MGHDK, SYGVNS.